Below are 23 T cell receptor beta chains sequenced from a single sample in a study of type 1 and type 2 diabetes patients. The PCR template was genomic DNA. Amplification of the beta chain CDR3 used 30 forward and 13 reverse multiplex primers. From the multiplex PCR reads, TCRdb called clonotypes with MiXCR, one entry per CDR3 protein. The sample records approximately 260,000 distinct CDR3 sequences, 40% to 50% being singletons. Input material: peripheral blood mononuclear cells (PBMCs). These receptors were collected from a man between 18 and 35 years old with type 2 diabetes.

This chain uses TRBV6-6 with TRBJ2-3, with D tentatively TRBD2 (6 bases). This CDR3 comprises 20 residues. CDR1 is MNHNY and CDR2 is SVGAGI in the germline V gene (reference sequence). The V and J ends lost 7 bases and 0 bases respectively, with 29 bases between them. The CDR3 loop is CASKEYRGASNPSSTDTQYF. The CDR3 DNA is TGTGCCAGCAAAGAATACCGCGGGGCATCCAATCCTTCTAGCACAGATACGCAGTATTTT.

The chain couples TRBV9 to TRBJ2-5; 8 positions agree with TRBD2. V lost 0 bases, J lost 4 bases, and 5 bases stayed unmatched. The CDR3 contains 15 residues. From germline, CDR1 is SGDLS and CDR2 YYNGEE. CDR3 bases: TGTGCCAGCAGCGTAGTCGGGACTAGTGGAGAGACCCAGTACTTC. This translates into CASSVVGTSGETQYF.

The chain is built from TRBV6-6 and TRBJ1-1; 11 bases agree with TRBD1. Germline V gene data show CDR1 as MNHNY and CDR2 as SVGAGI (reference sequence). V trimming: 9 bases; J trimming: 5 bases; junction bases outside the gene matches: 11. This CDR3 contains 15 residues. The CDR3 sequence is CASCPGQGARTEAFF. The CDR3 bases are TGTGCCAGTTGCCCTGGACAGGGGGCGCGGACTGAAGCTTTCTTT.

The chain combines TRBV12-3 or TRBV12-4 with TRBJ2-1, with 9 bases matching TRBD2. V lost 4 bases, J lost 8 bases, and 12 bases stayed unmatched. CDR3 length: 16 residues. The CDR3 is CASSSLVLAGRDEQFF. The DNA for the CDR3 is TGTGCCAGCAGTTCATTGGTCCTAGCGGGGAGGGATGAGCAGTTCTTC.

This clonotype has a handful of counts. J is TRBJ2-7 and V is TRBV6-1; TRBD1 aligns across 7 bases. V trimming: 6 bases; J trimming: 3 bases; junction bases outside the gene matches: 2. CDR1 and CDR2 from the germline V gene are MNHNS and SASEGT. The CDR3 sequence is 12 residues long. The CDR3 reads CASRAGGYEQYF. In nucleotides, the CDR3 is TGTGCCAGCAGGGCAGGGGGCTACGAGCAGTACTTC.

This clonotype appeared a few times. The rearrangement uses TRBV2 and TRBJ2-1; D not resolved. The CDR3 spans 13 residues. CDR1 and CDR2 from the germline V gene are SNHLY and FYNNEI. V was pared by 9 bases and J by 5 bases, with 14 bases between. Written as DNA, the CDR3 is TGTGCCAGAGAGACGGCCGGGCACAATGAGCAGTTCTTC. As protein: CARETAGHNEQFF.

The chain uses TRBV5-1 and TRBJ2-1; 10 bases agree with TRBD2. This CDR3 has 15 amino acids. The V gene end was trimmed by 4 bases and the J gene end by 8 bases; junction bases not matched to a gene: 9. From germline, CDR1 is SGHRS and CDR2 YFSETQ. The CDR3 DNA follows: TGCGCCAGCAGCCTAGAGCGGGGGGGCCAAGATGAGCAGTTCTTC. It translates to CASSLERGGQDEQFF.

The chain has TRBV6-6 and TRBJ2-1; no clear D. This CDR3 has 12 amino acids. Germline V CDR1 and CDR2: MNHNY, SVGAGI (reference sequence). V lost 6 bases and J 9 bases, leaving 12 bases between the germline ends. DNA of the CDR3: TGTGCCAGCAGCCCTACTCCAAGTGAGCAGTTCTTC. Encoded protein: CASSPTPSEQFF.

This clonotype was observed a handful of times. V is TRBV30 and J is TRBJ1-4, with D perhaps TRBD1 (6 bases). V was trimmed by 0 bases and J by 7 bases, leaving 18 bases between them. Germline V gives CDR1 GTSNPN, CDR2 SVGIG (reference sequence). The length of the CDR3 is 16 residues. This chain's CDR3 is CAWSVQGRVTGEKLFF. The CDR3 DNA reads as TGTGCCTGGAGTGTACAGGGTAGGGTCACAGGTGAAAAACTGTTTTTT.

The genes are TRBV28 and TRBJ2-3, with D hard to call. The V end was cut by 3 bases, the J end by 2 bases, with 3 bases between. In germline, CDR1 is MDHEN, CDR2 SYDVKM. The CDR3 contains 12 residues. The CDR3 sequence is CASSFTTDTQYF. The DNA of the CDR3 is TGTGCCAGCAGTTTTACCACAGATACGCAGTATTTT.

The genes are TRBV7-8 and TRBJ2-5; possibly TRBD1 for D (6 bases). V was cut by 4 bases and J by 3 bases, with 24 bases left in between. From germline, CDR1 is SGHVS and CDR2 FQNEAQ. This CDR3 region has 18 residues. CDR3 amino acids: CASSSLGGRGLEKETQYF. The DNA for the CDR3 is TGTGCCAGCAGCTCCCTAGGTGGCAGGGGTTTAGAGAAAGAGACCCAGTACTTC. The full variable domain, with the rest looked up from reference TRBV7-8 and TRBJ2-5, is GAGVSQSPRYKVAKRGQDVALRCDPISGHVSLFWYQQALGQGPEFLTYFQNEAQLDKSGLPSDRFFAERPEGSVSTLKIQRTQQEDSAVYLCASSSLGGRGLEKETQYFGPGTRLLVL.

This clonotype has a single count. The rearrangement uses TRBV20-1 and TRBJ2-5, with D uncertain. The J call may not be correct, given that the DNA end is closer to TRBJ2-3. The CDR3 consists of 11 residues. Looked up from germline, CDR1 is DFQATT and CDR2 is SNEGSKA (reference sequence). CDR3 sequence: CSATQADTQYF. CDR3 nucleotide sequence: TGCAGTGCTACGCAGGCGGATACGCAGTATTTT.

V is TRBV2 and J is TRBJ1-5, with D possibly matching TRBD1 (6 bases). The CDR3 totals 17 residues. The ends were cut back, 5 bases at V and 0 bases at J, with 17 bases in the middle. Germline-derived CDR1 and CDR2 are SNHLY and FYNNEI. The CDR3 nucleotides are TGTGCCAGCAGTCTACAGGGAATGAGGAGTAGCAATCAGCCCCAGCATTTT. It encodes CASSLQGMRSSNQPQHF.

The chain couples TRBV7-2 to TRBJ2-2; D not certain. V lost 1 base to trimming and J lost 2 bases, with 8 bases between them. The CDR3 runs to 15 residues. In germline, CDR1 is SGHTA, CDR2 FQGNSA. In DNA form, the CDR3 reads TGTGCCAGCAGCTTAGTACTACGAAACACCGGGGAGCTGTTTTTT. Translated, it gives CASSLVLRNTGELFF.

This CDR3 is CASSFSGEVNEQYF. CDR3 DNA: TGTGCCAGCAGCTTCAGCGGGGAGGTAAACGAGCAGTACTTC. The chain couples TRBV7-2 to TRBJ2-7; 7 nucleotides line up with TRBD2. Germline V gene data show CDR1 as SGHTA and CDR2 as FQGNSA. This CDR3 is 14 amino acids long. Trimming took 3 bases from V and 5 from J; bases not matched to a gene: 7.

On this clonotype: It is unclear where the CDR3 begins or ends on the DNA, so no DNA is shown, and the CDR3 is as TCRdb lists it. CDR3 sequence: CASSFYICSPRGIYEQYF. V usage is TRBV5-1 and J usage is TRBJ2-7; the table's D call, TRBD1, has no DNA check behind it. The CDR3 totals 18 residues, both ends included. Germline V gene lookup returns CDR1 SGHRS and CDR2 YFSETQ.

The chain links TRBV30 to TRBJ2-2; no clear D. CDR1 is GTSNPN and CDR2 is SVGIG in the germline V gene (reference sequence). V gave up 0 bases and J gave up 2 bases, with 13 bases separating them. This CDR3 region has 16 residues. For the CDR3, the DNA is TGTGCCTGGAGTGTGAGTACGGCCGCAAACACCGGGGAGCTGTTTTTT. Translation gives CAWSVSTAANTGELFF.

The chain couples TRBV19 to TRBJ2-3; D may match TRBD1 or TRBD2 (6 bases each). CDR1 is LNHDA, CDR2 SQIVND, per germline (reference sequence). This CDR3 comprises 16 residues. V lost 3 bases, J lost 3 bases, and 16 bases lay in between. The CDR3 coding sequence is TGTGCCAGTAGTATCTCGGGGGCCCTTAAGACAGATACGCAGTATTTT. Translation: CASSISGALKTDTQYF.

Written as DNA, the CDR3 is TGCGCCAGCACCCCCGAGACAGGGCGCTTCACAGATACGCAGTATTTT. As protein: CASTPETGRFTDTQYF. The V call is TRBV5-1, the J call TRBJ2-3; 7 bases fit TRBD1. V was pared by 6 bases and J by 2 bases, with 12 bases of the junction left unmatched. CDR3 length: 16 residues. Germline V gene data show CDR1 as SGHRS and CDR2 as YFSETQ.

The chain joins TRBV20-1 to TRBJ2-3, with D tentatively TRBD1 (5 bases). This CDR3 has 14 amino acids. V was pared by 0 bases and J by 4 bases, with 11 bases between. CDR1 and CDR2 from the germline V gene are DFQATT and SNEGSKA (reference sequence). DNA for the CDR3: TGCAGTGCTAGAGAGAAGGGGTTGGCAGATACGCAGTATTTT. Translated: CSAREKGLADTQYF.

This chain connects TRBV10-1 to TRBJ2-7; D is unclear. CDR1 and CDR2 from the germline V gene are WNHNN and SYGVQD (reference sequence). The CDR3 is made up of 14 amino acids. The V and J ends lost 8 bases and 3 bases respectively, with 17 bases between them. The CDR3 spells CASLGATELYEQYF. As DNA, the CDR3 is TGCGCCAGCCTCGGAGCAACGGAACTCTACGAGCAGTACTTC.

Many counts were recorded for this clonotype. The chain links TRBV19 to TRBJ2-6, with D possibly matching TRBD1 (6 bases). This CDR3 is built from 15 residues. The V gene lost 7 bases and the J gene lost 0 bases, with 10 bases spanning the gap. In germline, CDR1 is LNHDA, CDR2 SQIVND (reference sequence). The CDR3 is CASNQGSSGANVLTF. The CDR3 DNA is TGTGCCAGTAATCAGGGGAGCTCTGGGGCCAACGTCCTGACTTTC.

This clonotype appeared once. This rearrangement joins TRBV7-9 to TRBJ1-6, with D unresolved. The V and J ends lost 5 bases and 7 bases respectively, with 15 bases between them. The CDR3 contains 15 residues. Germline CDR1 reads SEHNR; CDR2 reads FQNEAQ (reference sequence). The CDR3 region has the DNA TGTGCCAGCAGCCTCCCCGACGGAGACAATTCACCCCTCCACTTT. It translates to CASSLPDGDNSPLHF.